This TCR beta chain was documented in a study of cytomegalovirus exposure and HLA in healthy donors. Primers for the PCR totalled 60 Vbeta and 13 Jbeta. Profiled with immunoSEQ multiplex PCR; TCRdb holds only in-frame clones, not every one. The profile covers 150,000 to 200,000 clones, with 82% appearing a single time and approximately 1.4% taken by the ten largest. Per the germline V gene, CDR1 is SGHRS and CDR2 is YFSETQ. The CDR3 contains 13 residues. Deletions cut 3 bases from V and 0 bases from J, with 6 bases between. This clone was detected only a few times. V and J are TRBV5-1 and TRBJ1-1, with D possibly being TRBD1 (5 bases). The specimen was PBMCs. The receptor comes from a man aged 35 to 55 in good health and CMV-seronegative. The CDR3 is CASSYRMNTEAFF. The CDR3, as DNA: TGCGCCAGCAGCTACAGGATGAACACTGAAGCTTTCTTT.